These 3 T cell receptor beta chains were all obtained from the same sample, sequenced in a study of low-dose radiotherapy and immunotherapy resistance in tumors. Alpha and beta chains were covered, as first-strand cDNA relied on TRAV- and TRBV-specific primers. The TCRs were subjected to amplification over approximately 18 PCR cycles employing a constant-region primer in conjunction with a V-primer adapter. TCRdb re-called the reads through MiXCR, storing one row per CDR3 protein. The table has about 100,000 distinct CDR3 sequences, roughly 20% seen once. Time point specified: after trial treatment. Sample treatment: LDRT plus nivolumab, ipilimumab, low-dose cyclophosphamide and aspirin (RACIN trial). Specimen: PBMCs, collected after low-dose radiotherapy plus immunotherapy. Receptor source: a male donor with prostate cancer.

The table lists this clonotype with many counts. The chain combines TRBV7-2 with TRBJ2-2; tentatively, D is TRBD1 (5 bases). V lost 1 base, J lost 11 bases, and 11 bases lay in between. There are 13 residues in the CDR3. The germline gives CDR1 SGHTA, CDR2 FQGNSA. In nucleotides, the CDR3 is TGTGCCAGCAGCTTAGTAAGGGGTCGAGAGCTGTTTTTT. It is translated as CASSLVRGRELFF.

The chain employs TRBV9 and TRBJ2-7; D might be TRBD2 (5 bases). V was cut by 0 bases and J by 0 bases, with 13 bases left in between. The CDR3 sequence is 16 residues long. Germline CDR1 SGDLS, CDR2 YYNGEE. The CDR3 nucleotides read TGTGCCAGCAGCGTAGGAGGTAGCGCCGTCTCCTACGAGCAGTACTTC. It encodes CASSVGGSAVSYEQYF.

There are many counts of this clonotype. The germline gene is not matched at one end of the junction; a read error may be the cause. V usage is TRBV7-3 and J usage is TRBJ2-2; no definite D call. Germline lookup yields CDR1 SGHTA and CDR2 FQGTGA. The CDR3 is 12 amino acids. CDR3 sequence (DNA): TGTGCCAGCAGCCTAACCACCGGGGAGCTGTTTTTT. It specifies CASSLTTGELFF.